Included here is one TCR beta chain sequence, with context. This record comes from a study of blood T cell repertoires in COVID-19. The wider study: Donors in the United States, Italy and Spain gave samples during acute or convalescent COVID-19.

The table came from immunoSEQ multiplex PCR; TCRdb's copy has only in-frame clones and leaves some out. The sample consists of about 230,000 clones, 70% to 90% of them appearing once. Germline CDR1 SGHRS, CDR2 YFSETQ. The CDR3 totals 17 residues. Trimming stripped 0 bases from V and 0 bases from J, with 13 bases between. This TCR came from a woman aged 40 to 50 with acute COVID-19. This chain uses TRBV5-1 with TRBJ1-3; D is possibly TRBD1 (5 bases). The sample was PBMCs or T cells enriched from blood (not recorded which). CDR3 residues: CASSLVAGLSSGNTIYF. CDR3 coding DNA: TGCGCCAGCAGCTTGGTGGCAGGGTTGAGCTCTGGAAACACCATATATTTT.